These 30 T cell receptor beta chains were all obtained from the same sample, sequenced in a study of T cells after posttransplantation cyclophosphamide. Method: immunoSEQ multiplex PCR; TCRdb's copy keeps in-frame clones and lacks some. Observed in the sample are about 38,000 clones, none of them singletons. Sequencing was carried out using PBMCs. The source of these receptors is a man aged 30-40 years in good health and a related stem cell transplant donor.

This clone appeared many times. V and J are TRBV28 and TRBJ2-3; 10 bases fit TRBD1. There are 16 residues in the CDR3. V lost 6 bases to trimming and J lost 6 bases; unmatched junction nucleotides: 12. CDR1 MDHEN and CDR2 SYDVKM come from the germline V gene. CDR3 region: CASRNPGQGFEDTQYF. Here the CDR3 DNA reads TGTGCCAGCAGGAATCCGGGACAGGGGTTTGAGGATACGCAGTATTTT.

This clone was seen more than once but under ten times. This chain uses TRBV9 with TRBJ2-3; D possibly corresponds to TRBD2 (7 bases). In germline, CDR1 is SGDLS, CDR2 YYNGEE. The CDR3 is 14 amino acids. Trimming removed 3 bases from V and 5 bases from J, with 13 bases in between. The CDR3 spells CASSGGGGIDTQYF. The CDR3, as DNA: TGTGCCAGCAGCGGAGGGGGGGGGATAGATACGCAGTATTTT.

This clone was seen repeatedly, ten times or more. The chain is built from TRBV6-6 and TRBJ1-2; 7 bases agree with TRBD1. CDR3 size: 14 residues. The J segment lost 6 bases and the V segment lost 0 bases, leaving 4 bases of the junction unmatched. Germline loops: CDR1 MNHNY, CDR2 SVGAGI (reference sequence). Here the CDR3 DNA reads TGTGCCAGCAGTTACTCGGACAGGCAAGATGGCTACACCTTC. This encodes CASSYSDRQDGYTF.

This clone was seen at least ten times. This chain's CDR3 is CASSVTGSDYEQYF. The CDR3, as DNA: TGTGCCAGCAGCGTAACCGGGTCAGACTACGAGCAGTACTTC. The genes are TRBV6-1 and TRBJ2-7; D gene ambiguous. V was pared by 6 bases and J by 3 bases, with 15 bases between. The CDR3 runs 14 residues. Germline V gives CDR1 MNHNS, CDR2 SASEGT.

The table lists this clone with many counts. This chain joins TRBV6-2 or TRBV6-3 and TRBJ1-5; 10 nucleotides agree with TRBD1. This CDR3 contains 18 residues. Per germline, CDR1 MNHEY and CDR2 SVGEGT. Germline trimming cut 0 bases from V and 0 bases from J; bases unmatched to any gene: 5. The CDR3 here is CASSYSTGTGDSNQPQHF. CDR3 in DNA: TGTGCCAGCAGTTACTCCACCGGGACAGGGGATAGCAATCAGCCCCAGCATTTT.

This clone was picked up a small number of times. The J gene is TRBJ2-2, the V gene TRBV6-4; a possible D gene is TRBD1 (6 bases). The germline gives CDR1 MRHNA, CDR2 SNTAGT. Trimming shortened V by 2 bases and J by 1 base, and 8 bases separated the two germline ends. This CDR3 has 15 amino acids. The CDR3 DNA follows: TGTGCCAGCAGTGACACGGGACAGAACACCGGGGAGCTGTTTTTT. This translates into CASSDTGQNTGELFF.

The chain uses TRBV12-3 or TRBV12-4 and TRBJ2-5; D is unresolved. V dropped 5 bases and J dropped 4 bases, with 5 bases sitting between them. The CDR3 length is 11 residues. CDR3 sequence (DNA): TGTGCCAGCAGTCTACTAGAGACCCAGTACTTC. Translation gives CASSLLETQYF.

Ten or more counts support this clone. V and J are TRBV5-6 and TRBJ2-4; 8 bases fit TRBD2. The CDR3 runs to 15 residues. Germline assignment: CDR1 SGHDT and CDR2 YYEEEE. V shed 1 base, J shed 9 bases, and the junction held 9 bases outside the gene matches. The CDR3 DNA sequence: TGTGCCAGCAGCTTGCCCGGGGGGGGGCGCAGCATTCAGTACTTC. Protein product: CASSLPGGGRSIQYF.

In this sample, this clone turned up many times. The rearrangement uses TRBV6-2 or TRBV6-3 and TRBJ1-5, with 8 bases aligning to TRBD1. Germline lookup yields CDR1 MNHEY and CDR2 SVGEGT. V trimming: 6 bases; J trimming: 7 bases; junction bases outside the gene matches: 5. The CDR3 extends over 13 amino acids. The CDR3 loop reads CASSSGGRQPQHF. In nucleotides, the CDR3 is TGTGCCAGCAGCTCAGGGGGCAGGCAGCCCCAGCATTTT.

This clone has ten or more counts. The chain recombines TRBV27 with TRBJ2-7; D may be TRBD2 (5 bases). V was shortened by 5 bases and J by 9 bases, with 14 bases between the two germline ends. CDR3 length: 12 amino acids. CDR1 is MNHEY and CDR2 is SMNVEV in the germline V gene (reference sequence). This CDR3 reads CASSPGLRAQYF. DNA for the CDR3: TGTGCCAGCAGTCCCGGACTTAGAGCGCAGTACTTC.

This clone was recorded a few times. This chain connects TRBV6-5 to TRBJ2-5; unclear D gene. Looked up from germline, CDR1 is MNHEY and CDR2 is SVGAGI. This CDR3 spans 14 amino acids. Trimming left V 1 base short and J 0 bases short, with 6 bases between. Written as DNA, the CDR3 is TGTGCCAGCAGTTACTTTTCCAACCAAGAGACCCAGTACTTC. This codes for CASSYFSNQETQYF.

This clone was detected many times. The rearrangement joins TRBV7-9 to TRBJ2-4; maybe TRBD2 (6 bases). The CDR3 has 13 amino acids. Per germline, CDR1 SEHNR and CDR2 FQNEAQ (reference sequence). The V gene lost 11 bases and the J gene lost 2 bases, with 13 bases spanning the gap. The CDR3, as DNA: TGTGCCGCAGGAGGGTCTACCAAAAACATTCAGTACTTC. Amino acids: CAAGGSTKNIQYF.

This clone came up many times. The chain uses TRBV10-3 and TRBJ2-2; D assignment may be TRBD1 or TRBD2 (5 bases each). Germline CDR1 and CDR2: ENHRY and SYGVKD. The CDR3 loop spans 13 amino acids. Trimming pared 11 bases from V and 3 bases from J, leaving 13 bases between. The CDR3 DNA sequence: TGTGCCGTCACTAGAGGGGACACCGGGGAGCTGTTTTTT. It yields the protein CAVTRGDTGELFF.

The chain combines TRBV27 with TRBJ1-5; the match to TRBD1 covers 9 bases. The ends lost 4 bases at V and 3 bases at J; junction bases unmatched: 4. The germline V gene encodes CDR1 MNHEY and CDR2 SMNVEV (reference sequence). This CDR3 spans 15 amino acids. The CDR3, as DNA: TGTGCCAGCAGTTCGGGGACAGGGTTCAATCAGCCCCAGCATTTT. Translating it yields CASSSGTGFNQPQHF.

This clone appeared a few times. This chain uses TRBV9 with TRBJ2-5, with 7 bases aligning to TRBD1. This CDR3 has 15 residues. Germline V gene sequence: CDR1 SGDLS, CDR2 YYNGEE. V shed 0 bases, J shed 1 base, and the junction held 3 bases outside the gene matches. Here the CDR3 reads CASSVGGQLQETQYF. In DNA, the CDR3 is TGTGCCAGCAGCGTAGGGGGACAGCTCCAAGAGACCCAGTACTTC.

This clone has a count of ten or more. The CDR3 region has the DNA TGTGCCAGCAGGGCGGACAGGGGGCGAGGTTCACCCCTCCACTTT. It specifies CASRADRGRGSPLHF. The chain links TRBV6-5 to TRBJ1-6; TRBD1 aligns across 11 bases. Looked up from germline, CDR1 is MNHEY and CDR2 is SVGAGI. After removal of 6 bases from V and 9 bases from J, the junction contained 7 bases not matched to a gene. This CDR3 has 15 residues.

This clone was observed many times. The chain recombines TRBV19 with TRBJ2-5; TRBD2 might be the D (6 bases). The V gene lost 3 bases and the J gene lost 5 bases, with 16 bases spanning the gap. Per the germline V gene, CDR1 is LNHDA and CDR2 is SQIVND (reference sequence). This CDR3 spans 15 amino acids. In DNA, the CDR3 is TGTGCCAGTAGTATCTCTGGGGGGTTTCACGAGACCCAGTACTTC. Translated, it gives CASSISGGFHETQYF.

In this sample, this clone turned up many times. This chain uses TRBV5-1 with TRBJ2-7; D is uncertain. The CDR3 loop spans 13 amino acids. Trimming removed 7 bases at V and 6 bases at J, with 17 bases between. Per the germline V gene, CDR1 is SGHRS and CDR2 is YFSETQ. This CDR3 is CASALIPLREQYF. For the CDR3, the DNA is TGCGCCAGCGCATTAATCCCTCTACGCGAGCAGTACTTC.

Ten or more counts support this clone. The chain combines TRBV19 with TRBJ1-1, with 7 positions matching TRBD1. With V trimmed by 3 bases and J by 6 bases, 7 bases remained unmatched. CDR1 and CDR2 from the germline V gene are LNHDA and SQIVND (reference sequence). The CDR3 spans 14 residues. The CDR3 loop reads CASSITQGSAEAFF. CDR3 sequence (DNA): TGTGCCAGTAGTATCACACAGGGGAGCGCTGAAGCTTTCTTT.

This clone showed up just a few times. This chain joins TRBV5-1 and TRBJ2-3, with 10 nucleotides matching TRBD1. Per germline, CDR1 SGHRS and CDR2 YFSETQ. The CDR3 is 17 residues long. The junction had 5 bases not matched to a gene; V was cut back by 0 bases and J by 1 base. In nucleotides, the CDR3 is TGCGCCAGCAGCTTGGGGACCGGGACAGGGGGCACAGATACGCAGTATTTT. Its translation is CASSLGTGTGGTDTQYF.

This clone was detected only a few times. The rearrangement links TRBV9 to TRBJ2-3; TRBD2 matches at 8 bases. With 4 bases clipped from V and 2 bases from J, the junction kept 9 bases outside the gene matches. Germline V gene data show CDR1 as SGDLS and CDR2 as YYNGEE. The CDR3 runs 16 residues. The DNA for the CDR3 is TGTGCCAGCAGCACCGGGGGGGCCGCTAACACAGATACGCAGTATTTT. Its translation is CASSTGGAANTDTQYF.

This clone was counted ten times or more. CDR3 bases: TGTGCCAGCAGCTTAGGGGAGGTTAGCGGACCTACAGATACGCAGTATTTT. Its protein product is CASSLGEVSGPTDTQYF. The chain couples TRBV7-2 to TRBJ2-3, with D perhaps matching TRBD2 (6 bases). This CDR3 is built from 17 residues. Germline values: CDR1 SGHTA, CDR2 FQGNSA. V lost 1 base, J lost 3 bases, and 17 bases lay in between.

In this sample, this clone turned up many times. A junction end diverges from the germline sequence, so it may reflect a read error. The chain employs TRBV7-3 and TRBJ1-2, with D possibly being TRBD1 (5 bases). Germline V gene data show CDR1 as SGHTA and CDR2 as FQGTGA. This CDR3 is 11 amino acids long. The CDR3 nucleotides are TGTGCCAGCAGCTCCGGGGGTCCCGTTCACTTC. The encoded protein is CASSSGGPVHF.

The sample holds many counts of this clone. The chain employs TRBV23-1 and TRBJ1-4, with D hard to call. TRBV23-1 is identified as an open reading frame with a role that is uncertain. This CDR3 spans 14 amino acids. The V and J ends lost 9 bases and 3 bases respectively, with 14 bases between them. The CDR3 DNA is TGCGCCAGGGGCCGGGGTGGGGCTAATGAAAAACTGTTTTTT. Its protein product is CARGRGGANEKLFF.

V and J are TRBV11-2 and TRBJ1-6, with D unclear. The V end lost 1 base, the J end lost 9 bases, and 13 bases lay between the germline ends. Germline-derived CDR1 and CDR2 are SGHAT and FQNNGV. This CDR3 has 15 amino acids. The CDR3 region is CASSLVMDWSSPLHF. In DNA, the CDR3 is TGTGCCAGCAGCTTAGTTATGGACTGGTCTTCACCCCTCCACTTT. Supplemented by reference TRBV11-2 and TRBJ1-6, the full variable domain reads EAGVAQSPRYKIIEKRQSVAFWCNPISGHATLYWYQQILGQGPKLLIQFQNNGVVDDSQLPKDRFSAERLKGVDSTLKIQPAKLEDSAVYLCASSLVMDWSSPLHFGNGTRLTVT.

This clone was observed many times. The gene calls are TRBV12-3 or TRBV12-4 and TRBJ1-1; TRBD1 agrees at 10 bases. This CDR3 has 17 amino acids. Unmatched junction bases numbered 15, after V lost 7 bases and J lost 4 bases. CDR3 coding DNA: TGTGCCAGCACCTCGGCGACAGGGGGCCCCGCGATCACTGAAGCTTTCTTT. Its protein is CASTSATGGPAITEAFF.

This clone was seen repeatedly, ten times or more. CDR3 bases: TGCGCCAGCAGCGGCGGGACAGGCCTATCCTACAATGAGCAGTTCTTC. Amino acids: CASSGGTGLSYNEQFF. This chain connects TRBV5-1 to TRBJ2-1; TRBD1 matches 8 bases. Germline V gives CDR1 SGHRS, CDR2 YFSETQ. This CDR3 region has 16 residues. The trim removed 4 bases at V and 1 base at J, leaving 7 bases unmatched.

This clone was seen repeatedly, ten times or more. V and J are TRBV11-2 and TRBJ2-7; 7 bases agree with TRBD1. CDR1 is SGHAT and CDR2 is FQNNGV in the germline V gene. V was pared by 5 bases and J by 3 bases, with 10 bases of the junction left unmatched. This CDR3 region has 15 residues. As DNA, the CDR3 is TGTGCCAGCAGCGTTCAATCGGGACAGATCTACGAGCAGTACTTC. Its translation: CASSVQSGQIYEQYF.

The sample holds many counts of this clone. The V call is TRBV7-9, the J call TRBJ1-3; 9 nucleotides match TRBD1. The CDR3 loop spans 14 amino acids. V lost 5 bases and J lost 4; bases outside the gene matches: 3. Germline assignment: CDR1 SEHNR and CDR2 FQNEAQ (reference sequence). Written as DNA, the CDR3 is TGTGCCAGCAGCCTTGGGACAGGGGGAAACACCATATATTTT. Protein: CASSLGTGGNTIYF.

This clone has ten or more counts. CDR3 coding DNA: TGTGCCAGCATCGAAACGGGACAGGGGGCTTTCCGGCTCTACGAGCAGTACTTC. It codes for CASIETGQGAFRLYEQYF. V and J are TRBV6-2 or TRBV6-3 and TRBJ2-7, with TRBD1 matching 12 bases. This CDR3 comprises 18 residues. V was pared by 7 bases and J by 3 bases, with 16 bases of the junction left unmatched. Germline V lookup: CDR1 MNHEY, CDR2 SVGEGT.